This T cell receptor (beta chain) was recovered during a study of vaccination effects on CD4 cells after COVID-19. In the ViraFEST assay, antigen-specific CD4+ clonotypes were identified by expansion after peptide-pool stimulation. Subsequent to approximately 11 days of culture, CD4+ T cells were isolated. Neither prior SARS-CoV-2 infection nor positive nucleocapsid antibodies were present in the vaccine recipients. Trimming removed 0 bases from V and 7 bases from J, with 10 bases in between. The CDR3 runs 14 residues. Germline-derived CDR1 and CDR2 are SGHRS and YFSETQ. Libraries were prepared by immunoSEQ multiplex PCR; TCRdb keeps only in-frame clonotypes and omits some of them. The sample lists around 13,000 clones; approximately 82% were seen once. Concerning this clone itself: No antigen is known for it.

The chain links TRBV5-1 to TRBJ1-4; D unclear. This sequence originates from a human donor who received a COVID-19 vaccine. The source was CD4+ T cells from PBMCs cultured with HCoV-229E spike peptides, collected before COVID-19 vaccination. CDR3 sequence: CASSLGGIGEKLFF. The CDR3 bases are TGCGCCAGCAGCTTGGGGGGTATCGGTGAAAAACTGTTTTTT. Full variable domain (outside the CDR3, taken from reference TRBV5-1 and TRBJ1-4): KAGVTQTPRYLIKTRGQQVTLSCSPISGHRSVSWYQQTPGQGLQFLFEYFSETQRNKGNFPGRFSGRQFSNSRSEMNVSTLELGDSALYLCASSLGGIGEKLFFGSGTQLSVL.